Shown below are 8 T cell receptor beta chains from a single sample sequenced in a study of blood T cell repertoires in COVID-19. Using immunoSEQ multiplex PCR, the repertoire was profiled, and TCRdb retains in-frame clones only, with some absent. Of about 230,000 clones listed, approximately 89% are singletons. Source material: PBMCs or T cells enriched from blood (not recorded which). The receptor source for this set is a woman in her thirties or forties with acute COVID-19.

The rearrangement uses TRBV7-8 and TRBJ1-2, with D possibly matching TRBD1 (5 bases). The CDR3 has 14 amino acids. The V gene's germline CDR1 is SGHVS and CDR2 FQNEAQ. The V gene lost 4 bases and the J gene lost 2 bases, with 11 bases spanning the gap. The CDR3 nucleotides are TGTGCCAGCAGCTCAGGGATCTACAACTATGGCTACACCTTC. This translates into CASSSGIYNYGYTF.

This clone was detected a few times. CDR3 in amino acids: CASNRGGSNQPQHF. The CDR3 nucleotides are TGTGCCAGCAACCGCGGCGGTAGCAATCAGCCCCAGCATTTT. V gene TRBV2 combines with J gene TRBJ1-5, with D uncertain. The CDR3 runs 14 residues. V lost 7 bases, J lost 0 bases, and 10 bases lay in between. CDR1 and CDR2 from the germline V gene are SNHLY and FYNNEI.

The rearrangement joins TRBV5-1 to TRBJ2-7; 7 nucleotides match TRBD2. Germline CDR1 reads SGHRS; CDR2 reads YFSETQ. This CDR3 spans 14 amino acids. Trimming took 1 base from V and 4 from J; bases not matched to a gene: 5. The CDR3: CASSLNPSGYEQYV. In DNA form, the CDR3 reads TGCGCCAGCAGCTTGAACCCTAGCGGTTACGAGCAGTACGTC.

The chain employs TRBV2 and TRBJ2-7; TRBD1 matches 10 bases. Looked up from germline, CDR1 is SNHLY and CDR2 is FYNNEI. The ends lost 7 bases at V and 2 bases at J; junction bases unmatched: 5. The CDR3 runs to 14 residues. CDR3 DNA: TGTGCCAGCACTAGGACAGGGGGTGCCTACGAGCAGTACGTC. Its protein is CASTRTGGAYEQYV.

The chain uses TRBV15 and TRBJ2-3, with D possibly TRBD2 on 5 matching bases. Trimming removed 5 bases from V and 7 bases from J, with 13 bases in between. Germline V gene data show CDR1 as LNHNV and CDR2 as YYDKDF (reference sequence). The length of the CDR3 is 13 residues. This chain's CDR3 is CATSLPEGYTQYF. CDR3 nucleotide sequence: TGTGCCACCAGCCTACCCGAGGGATATACGCAGTATTTT.

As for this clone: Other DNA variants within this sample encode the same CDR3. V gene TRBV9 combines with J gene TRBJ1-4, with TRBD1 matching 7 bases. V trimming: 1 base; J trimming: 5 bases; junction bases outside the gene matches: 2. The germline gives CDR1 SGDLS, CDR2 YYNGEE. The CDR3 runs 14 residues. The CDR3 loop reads CASSVLDRNEKLFF. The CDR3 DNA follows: TGTGCCAGCAGCGTATTGGACAGGAATGAAAAACTGTTTTTT.

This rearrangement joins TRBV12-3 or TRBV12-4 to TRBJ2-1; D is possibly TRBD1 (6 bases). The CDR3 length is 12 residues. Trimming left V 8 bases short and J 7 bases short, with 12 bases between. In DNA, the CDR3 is TGTGCCAGCGCGTGGGGGCCAAATGAGCAGTTCTTC. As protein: CASAWGPNEQFF.

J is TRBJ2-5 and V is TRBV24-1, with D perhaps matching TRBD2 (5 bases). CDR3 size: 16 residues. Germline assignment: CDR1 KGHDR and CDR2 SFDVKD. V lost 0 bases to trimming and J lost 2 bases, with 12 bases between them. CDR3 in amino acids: CATSDLNGLHQETQYF. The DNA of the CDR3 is TGTGCCACCAGTGATTTGAACGGACTGCATCAAGAGACCCAGTACTTC.